This record covers a single TCR beta chain. TCRdb keeps only in-frame clones here, not all; method: immunoSEQ multiplex PCR. The table shows around 120,000 clones, with around nine tenths occurring only once. Trimming cost V 2 bases and J 7 bases, with 17 bases left between them. Germline CDR1 reads KGHSH; CDR2 reads LQKENI. The CDR3 is 15 amino acids. This entry comes from a study of T cell responses to AZD1222 COVID-19 vaccine. The gene calls are TRBV18 and TRBJ1-1, with D maybe TRBD1 (6 bases). This material consisted of peripheral blood, taken 28 days after the second AZD1222 dose. The sequence came from an adult who received the AZD1222 COVID-19 vaccine. The CDR3, as DNA: TGTGCCAGCTCACCAAATACGGGGGCGAGCGGTGAAGCTTTCTTT. It codes for CASSPNTGASGEAFF.